This T cell receptor (beta chain) was captured by sequencing in a study of blood T cells in healthy people across ages. Extraction of total RNA produced a minimum of 5.5 micrograms from each sample. The CDR3 extends over 11 amino acids. Per germline, CDR1 SQVTM and CDR2 ANQGSEA. Using a J-beta primer mix together with a sample-barcoded 5' primer, a second PCR was run for about 7 to 12 cycles. MiXCR, run by TCRdb on the 5' RACE reads, gives a single entry per CDR3 protein. Among approximately 1.5 million distinct CDR3 sequences, 42% were seen once, and the ten largest hold about 3.8%. This clonotype was seen just once. A read error may explain this, as a much larger clone is one base away.

This clonotype was obtained from a woman aged 18-29 years in good health. The genes are TRBV29-1 and TRBJ2-1; D is undetermined. Material for sequencing was blood. The chain's CDR3 is CSVRIYSEQFF. CDR3 in DNA: TGCAGCGTTCGGATTTACAGTGAGCAGTTCTTC.